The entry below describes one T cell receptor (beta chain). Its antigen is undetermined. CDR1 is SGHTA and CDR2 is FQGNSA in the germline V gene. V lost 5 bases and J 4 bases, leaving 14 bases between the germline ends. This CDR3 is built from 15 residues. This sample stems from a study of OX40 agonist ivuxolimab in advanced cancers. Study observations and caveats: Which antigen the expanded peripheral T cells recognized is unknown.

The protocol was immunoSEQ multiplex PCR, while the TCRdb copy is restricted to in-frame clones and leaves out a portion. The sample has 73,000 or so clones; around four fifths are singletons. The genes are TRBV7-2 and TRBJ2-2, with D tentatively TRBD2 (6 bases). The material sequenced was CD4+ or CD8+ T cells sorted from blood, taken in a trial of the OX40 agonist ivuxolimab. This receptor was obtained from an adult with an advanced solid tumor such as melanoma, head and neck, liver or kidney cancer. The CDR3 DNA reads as TGTGCCAGCAGCCTAGGAGGGATTGGCACCGGGGAGCTGTTTTTT. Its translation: CASSLGGIGTGELFF.